Below, 3 T cell receptor beta chains from the same sample are listed, as sequenced in a study of T cells in localized non-small cell lung cancer. Libraries were prepared by immunoSEQ multiplex PCR; TCRdb keeps only in-frame clonotypes and omits some of them. The sample records approximately 4,800 clones, about 31% being singletons. Sequencing was performed on lung tumor tissue, taken before any cancer treatment. The receptors here all came from a male donor aged 60 or over with stage III lung adenocarcinoma.

V is TRBV6-8 and J is TRBJ1-2, with TRBD1 as a possible D gene (6 bases). CDR1 is MNHGY, CDR2 SAAAGT, per germline. This CDR3 contains 14 residues. V was cut by 5 bases and J by 4 bases, with 14 bases left in between. The CDR3: CASSTGLQPYGYTF. Here the CDR3 DNA reads TGTGCCAGCAGTACAGGGCTCCAGCCCTATGGCTACACCTTC.

This clone was observed a handful of times. V gene TRBV6-8 combines with J gene TRBJ2-2; D remains ambiguous. This CDR3 comprises 14 residues. CDR1 is MNHGY and CDR2 is SAAAGT in the germline V gene. The V end was cut by 3 bases, the J end by 3 bases, with 8 bases between. The CDR3 DNA reads as TGTGCCAGCAGTTATTCCAGCTACACCGGGGAGCTGTTTTTT. Protein: CASSYSSYTGELFF.

CDR3 nucleotide sequence: TGTGCCAGTGGGCGGGAACTAGCCTACGAGCAGTACTTC. Translating it yields CASGRELAYEQYF. J is TRBJ2-7 and V is TRBV28; tentative D call: TRBD2 (6 bases). CDR1 MDHEN and CDR2 SYDVKM come from the germline V gene. Trimming shortened V by 9 bases and J by 2 bases, and 14 bases separated the two germline ends. The CDR3 runs to 13 residues.